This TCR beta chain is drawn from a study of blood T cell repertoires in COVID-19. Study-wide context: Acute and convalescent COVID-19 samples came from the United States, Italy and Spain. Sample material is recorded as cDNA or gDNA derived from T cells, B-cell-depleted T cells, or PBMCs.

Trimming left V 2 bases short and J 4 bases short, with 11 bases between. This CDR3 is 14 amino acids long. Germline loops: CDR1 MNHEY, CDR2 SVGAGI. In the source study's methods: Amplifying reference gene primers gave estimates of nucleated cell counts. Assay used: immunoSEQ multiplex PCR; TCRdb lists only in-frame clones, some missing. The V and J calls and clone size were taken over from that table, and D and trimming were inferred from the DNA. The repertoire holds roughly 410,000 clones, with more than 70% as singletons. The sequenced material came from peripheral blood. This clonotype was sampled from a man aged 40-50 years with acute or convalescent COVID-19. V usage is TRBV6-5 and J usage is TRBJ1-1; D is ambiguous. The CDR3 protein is CASSYVSLSTEAFF. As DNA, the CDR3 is TGTGCCAGCAGTTACGTGTCTTTGAGCACTGAAGCTTTCTTT.